The TCR beta chain described here comes from a study of blood T cell repertoires in COVID-19. Per germline, CDR1 MNHEY and CDR2 SMNVEV (reference sequence). This CDR3 is 18 amino acids long. J was trimmed by 6 bases and V by 5 bases; bases with no gene match: 20. The data were produced by immunoSEQ multiplex PCR, yet TCRdb's version contains in-frame clones alone and is incomplete. The sample has just under 150,000 clones, around four fifths seen once; the top ten hold approximately 4.6%. A few counts support this clone. The TCR was taken from a human donor in a cohort sampled during active COVID-19. Sequenced: peripheral blood. The V and J genes are TRBV27 and TRBJ2-7; 9 bases are shared with TRBD1. DNA for the CDR3: TGTGCCAGCAGTCTCACACAGGGGGCGGCTCTCCATGGTGGCGAGCAGTACTTC. Amino acids: CASSLTQGAALHGGEQYF.